Listed below are T cell receptor beta chains from one sample, sequenced in a study of OX40 agonist ivuxolimab in advanced cancers. Sequencing used immunoSEQ multiplex PCR; TCRdb keeps in-frame clones, though not all of them. The table has fewer than 25,000 clones, approximately 83% seen once; the top ten hold about 36%. The starting material was CD4+ or CD8+ T cells sorted from blood, obtained in a trial of the OX40 agonist ivuxolimab. The source is an adult with an advanced solid tumor such as melanoma, head and neck, liver or kidney cancer. CDR3s include the opening cysteine and the closing phenylalanine or tryptophan.

v_gene: TRBV9; len: 15; CDR3aa: CASSVGGGRTGELFF
v_gene: TRBV4-3; len: 14; CDR3aa: CASSQVGGILEQYF
v_gene: TRBV11-2; len: 16; CDR3aa: CASSSPGHLSGNTIYF
v_gene: TRBV7-9; len: 15; CDR3aa: CASSETTGTGNEQYF
v_gene: TRBV7-8; len: 19; CDR3aa: CASSLIRGLAGLAKNIQYF
v_gene: TRBV4-3; len: 14; CDR3aa: CASSQWTGSYEQYF
v_gene: TRBV10-3; len: 17; CDR3aa: CAISGGPYPPGYYEQYF
v_gene: TRBV11-3; len: 13; CDR3aa: CASRDREADTQYF
v_gene: TRBV11-3; len: 13; CDR3aa: CASSLGARGIEYF
v_gene: TRBV7-2; len: 16; CDR3aa: CASSLGSSGSYNEQFF
v_gene: TRBV4-1; len: 15; CDR3aa: CASSHGQGLNYGYTF
v_gene: TRBV11-2; len: 15; CDR3aa: CASSLGAGRTDTQYF
v_gene: TRBV7-9; len: 15; CDR3aa: CASSPWGGGSDEQFF
v_gene: TRBV11-3; len: 13; CDR3aa: CASSYRVITEAFF